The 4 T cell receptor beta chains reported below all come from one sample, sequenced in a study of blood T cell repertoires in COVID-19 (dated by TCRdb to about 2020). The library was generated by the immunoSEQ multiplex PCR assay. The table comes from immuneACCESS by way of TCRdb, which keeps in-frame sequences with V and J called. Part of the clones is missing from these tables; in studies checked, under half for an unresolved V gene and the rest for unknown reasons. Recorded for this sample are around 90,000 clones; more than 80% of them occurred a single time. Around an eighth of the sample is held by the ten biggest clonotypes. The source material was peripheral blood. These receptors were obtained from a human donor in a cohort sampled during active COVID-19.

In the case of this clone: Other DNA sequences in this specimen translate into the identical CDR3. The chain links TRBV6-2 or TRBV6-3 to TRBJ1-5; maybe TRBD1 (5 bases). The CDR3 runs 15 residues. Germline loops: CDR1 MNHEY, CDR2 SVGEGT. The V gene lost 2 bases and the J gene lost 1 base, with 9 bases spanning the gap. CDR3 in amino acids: CASSYRGLSNQPQHF. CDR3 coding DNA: TGTGCCAGCAGTTACAGGGGTCTGAGCAATCAGCCCCAGCATTTT.

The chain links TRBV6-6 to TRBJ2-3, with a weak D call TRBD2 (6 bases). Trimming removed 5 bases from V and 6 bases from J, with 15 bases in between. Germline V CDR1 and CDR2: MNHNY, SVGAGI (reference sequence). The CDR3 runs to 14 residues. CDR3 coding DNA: TGTGCCAGCAGTCTCGGGGGACCCCCCGATACGCAGTATTTT. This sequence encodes CASSLGGPPDTQYF.

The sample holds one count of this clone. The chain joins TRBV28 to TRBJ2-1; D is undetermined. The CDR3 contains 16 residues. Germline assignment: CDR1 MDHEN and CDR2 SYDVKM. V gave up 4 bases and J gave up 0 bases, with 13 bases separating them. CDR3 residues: CASSSPDTYSYNEQFF. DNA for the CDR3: TGTGCCAGCAGTTCACCTGACACATACTCCTACAATGAGCAGTTCTTC.

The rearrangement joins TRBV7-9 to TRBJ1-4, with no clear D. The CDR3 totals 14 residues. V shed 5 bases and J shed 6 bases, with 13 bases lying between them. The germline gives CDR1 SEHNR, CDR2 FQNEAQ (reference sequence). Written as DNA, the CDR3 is TGTGCCAGCAGCCCCCCGGGGATTGATGAAAAACTGTTTTTT. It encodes CASSPPGIDEKLFF.